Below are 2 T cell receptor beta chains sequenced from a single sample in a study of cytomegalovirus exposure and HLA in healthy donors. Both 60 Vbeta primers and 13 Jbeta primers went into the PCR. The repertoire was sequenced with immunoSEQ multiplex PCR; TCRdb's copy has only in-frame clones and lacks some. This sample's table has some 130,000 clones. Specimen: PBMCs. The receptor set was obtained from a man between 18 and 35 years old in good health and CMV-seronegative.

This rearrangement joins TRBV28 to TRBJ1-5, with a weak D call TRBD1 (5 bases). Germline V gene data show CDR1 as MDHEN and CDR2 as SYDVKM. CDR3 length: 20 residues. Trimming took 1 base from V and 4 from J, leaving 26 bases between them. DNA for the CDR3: TGTGCCAGCAGTTTATACGGGAGACAGCTACAACCTCCGGGGAATCAGCCCCAGCATTTT. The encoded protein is CASSLYGRQLQPPGNQPQHF. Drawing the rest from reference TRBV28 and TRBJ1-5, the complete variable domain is DVKVTQSSRYLVKRTGEKVFLECVQDMDHENMFWYRQDPGLGLRLIYFSYDVKMKEKGDIPEGYSVSREKKERFSLILESASTNQTSMYLCASSLYGRQLQPPGNQPQHFGDGTRLSIL.

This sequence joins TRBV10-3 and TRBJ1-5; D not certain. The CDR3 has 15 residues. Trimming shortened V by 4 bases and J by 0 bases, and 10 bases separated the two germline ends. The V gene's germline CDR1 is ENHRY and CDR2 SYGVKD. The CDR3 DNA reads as TGTGCCATCAGTGGAATGCGGGATAGCAATCAGCCCCAGCATTTT. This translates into CAISGMRDSNQPQHF.